Presented here are 28 T cell receptor beta chains from one specimen sequenced in a study of T cell changes during pregnancy in multiple sclerosis. Repertoires were generated with immunoSEQ multiplex PCR, while TCRdb's copy carries only in-frame clones and drops some. In the table there are 75,000 to 95,000 clones, 85% to 95% of which are singletons. The starting material was peripheral blood, obtained in the first trimester of pregnancy. The source of these receptors is a female donor in good health, enrolled as a control in a pregnancy study.

This chain links TRBV13 with TRBJ2-4; 7 bases line up with TRBD1. CDR1 and CDR2 (germline): PRHDT, FYEKMQ (reference sequence). Trimming took 6 bases from V and 11 from J; bases not matched to a gene: 7. This CDR3 region has 12 residues. The CDR3 bases are TGTGCCAGCAGACTACAGGGGACGGTTCAGTACTTC. This codes for CASRLQGTVQYF.

The genes are TRBV4-3 and TRBJ2-1; 9 nucleotides agree with TRBD1. Germline V gene lookup returns CDR1 LGHNA and CDR2 YSLEER. This CDR3 is built from 14 residues. J lost 8 bases, V lost 1 base, and 3 bases had no gene match. CDR3 residues: CASSQGDREDEQFF. CDR3 nucleotide sequence: TGCGCCAGCAGCCAAGGGGACAGGGAAGATGAGCAGTTCTTC.

V gene TRBV28 combines with J gene TRBJ2-5, with D uncertain. There are 14 residues in the CDR3. Germline CDR1 and CDR2: MDHEN and SYDVKM. The germline V and J ends were trimmed by 7 bases and 4 bases, with 16 bases remaining between them. CDR3 loop: CASMSRPPGETQYF. The CDR3 DNA sequence: TGTGCCAGCATGAGTAGGCCGCCGGGAGAGACCCAGTACTTC. The variable domain in full, with the rest retrieved from reference TRBV28 and TRBJ2-5, is DVKVTQSSRYLVKRTGEKVFLECVQDMDHENMFWYRQDPGLGLRLIYFSYDVKMKEKGDIPEGYSVSREKKERFSLILESASTNQTSMYLCASMSRPPGETQYFGPGTRLLVL.

This sequence joins TRBV2 and TRBJ1-5; a weak D match, TRBD1 (5 bases). Germline lookup yields CDR1 SNHLY and CDR2 FYNNEI. The CDR3 runs 15 residues. V dropped 3 bases and J dropped 0 bases, with 9 bases sitting between them. This CDR3 reads CASSESGSSNQPQHF. CDR3 DNA: TGTGCCAGCAGTGAGTCAGGGTCTAGCAATCAGCCCCAGCATTTT.

This clone appeared a few times. The chain uses TRBV4-3 and TRBJ2-5; TRBD1 agrees at 7 bases. Germline assignment: CDR1 LGHNA and CDR2 YSLEER. The CDR3 runs 14 residues. With 3 bases clipped from V and 6 bases from J, the junction kept 7 bases outside the gene matches. The CDR3 DNA sequence: TGCGCCAGCAGCCAGACGACAGGGACAAAGACCCAGTACTTC. Protein: CASSQTTGTKTQYF.

This rearrangement joins TRBV29-1 to TRBJ1-6; TRBD1 agrees at 8 bases. The CDR3 length is 16 residues. V was pared by 4 bases and J by 8 bases, with 13 bases of the junction left unmatched. Germline values: CDR1 SQVTM, CDR2 ANQGSEA. The CDR3: CSVGPRQGKGDSPLHF. The CDR3, as DNA: TGCAGCGTTGGACCTAGACAGGGGAAAGGGGATTCACCCCTCCACTTT.

The rearrangement links TRBV5-1 to TRBJ1-2, with 9 bases lining up with TRBD1. CDR3 size: 14 residues. With V trimmed by 1 base and J by 6 bases, 4 bases remained unmatched. Germline lookup yields CDR1 SGHRS and CDR2 YFSETQ. DNA of the CDR3: TGCGCCAGCAGCTTGTTGACAGGGGGGGATGGCTACACCTTC. It encodes CASSLLTGGDGYTF.

The genes are TRBV4-3 and TRBJ1-4, with 9 bases matching TRBD1. Germline-derived CDR1 and CDR2 are LGHNA and YSLEER. CDR3 length equals 16 residues. Trimming cost V 1 base and J 6 bases; bases outside gene matches: 6. CDR3 nucleotides: TGCGCCAGCAGCCAAGCTGGGACAGGGCGGTATGAAAAACTGTTTTTT. This sequence encodes CASSQAGTGRYEKLFF.

In this sample, this clone turned up once. This sequence joins TRBV30 and TRBJ1-4, with 7 bases lining up with TRBD1. V trimming: 1 base; J trimming: 8 bases; junction bases outside the gene matches: 4. This CDR3 is 13 amino acids long. Germline V gene sequence: CDR1 GTSNPN, CDR2 SVGIG (reference sequence). CDR3 sequence: CAWSARRGEKLFF. The CDR3 nucleotides are TGTGCCTGGAGTGCACGCAGGGGGGAAAAACTGTTTTTT.

The chain combines TRBV4-3 with TRBJ1-1; no clear D. The CDR3 has 15 amino acids. Trimming removed 8 bases at V and 0 bases at J, with 16 bases between. Germline values: CDR1 LGHNA, CDR2 YSLEER. The CDR3 protein is CASGRAFAMNTEAFF. The CDR3 nucleotides read TGCGCCAGCGGCCGGGCCTTCGCAATGAACACTGAAGCTTTCTTT.

J is TRBJ2-2 and V is TRBV4-1; D possibly corresponds to TRBD2 (6 bases). The CDR3 totals 15 residues. The ends were cut back, 4 bases at V and 0 bases at J, with 9 bases in the middle. CDR1 and CDR2 from the germline V gene are MGHRA and YSYEKL. In DNA, the CDR3 is TGCGCCAGCAGCCGAGGGGAGGCGAACACCGGGGAGCTGTTTTTT. Its protein product is CASSRGEANTGELFF.

The chain employs TRBV9 and TRBJ2-2; tentative D call: TRBD2 (5 bases). CDR3 length: 12 amino acids. Germline CDR1 and CDR2: SGDLS and YYNGEE. V was trimmed by 6 bases and J by 6 bases, leaving 9 bases between them. CDR3: CASTRDAGELFF. The CDR3 DNA reads as TGTGCCAGCACGAGGGATGCCGGGGAGCTGTTTTTT.

This chain joins TRBV5-4 and TRBJ2-1, with 10 positions matching TRBD2. The CDR3 contains 14 residues. V shed 1 base, J shed 7 bases, and the junction held 2 bases outside the gene matches. The V gene's germline CDR1 is SGHNT and CDR2 YYREEE (reference sequence). DNA of the CDR3: TGTGCCAGCAGCTTGAGCGGGGGGGCAAATGAGCAGTTCTTC. It yields the protein CASSLSGGANEQFF.

This clone was counted at least ten times. CDR3 in amino acids: CASSLLQGGSGYTF. The CDR3 nucleotides read TGTGCCAGCAGTTTATTACAGGGGGGAAGTGGCTACACCTTC. The chain is built from TRBV28 and TRBJ1-2; 8 bases are a match to TRBD1. Germline CDR1 and CDR2: MDHEN and SYDVKM. The V and J ends lost 1 base and 7 bases, in that order; junction bases with no gene match: 5. CDR3 length: 14 residues.

This sequence joins TRBV9 and TRBJ1-3; D possibly corresponds to TRBD1 (6 bases). CDR1 and CDR2 (germline): SGDLS, YYNGEE. The V and J ends lost 4 bases and 2 bases respectively, with 10 bases between them. This CDR3 spans 14 amino acids. The CDR3 DNA reads TGTGCCAGCAGCCCCCGACAGGCTGGAAACACCATATATTTT. Translated, it gives CASSPRQAGNTIYF.

The genes are TRBV5-1 and TRBJ1-1, with 7 nucleotides matching TRBD1. The CDR3 runs 14 residues. CDR1 SGHRS and CDR2 YFSETQ come from the germline V gene. Trimming cost V 0 bases and J 1 base; bases outside gene matches: 0. The CDR3 sequence: CASSLGTGNTEAFF. Here the CDR3 DNA reads TGCGCCAGCAGCTTGGGGACAGGGAACACTGAAGCTTTCTTT.

V is TRBV2 and J is TRBJ1-1; a possible D gene is TRBD1 (6 bases). The ends were cut back, 8 bases at V and 5 bases at J, with 18 bases in the middle. The CDR3 consists of 14 residues. In germline, CDR1 is SNHLY, CDR2 FYNNEI. The chain's CDR3 is CASPTGHSGTEAFF. In DNA, the CDR3 is TGTGCCAGCCCCACGGGACACTCGGGAACTGAAGCTTTCTTT.

This clone was counted a single time. This sequence joins TRBV11-2 and TRBJ1-2; D is perhaps TRBD1 (6 bases). The germline V gene has CDR1 SGHAT and CDR2 FQNNGV. V was pared by 3 bases and J by 6 bases, with 8 bases between. The CDR3 contains 12 residues. Here the CDR3 DNA reads TGTGCCAGCAGCTTTCAGGGGAATGGCTACACCTTC. This gives the protein CASSFQGNGYTF.

J is TRBJ1-1 and V is TRBV7-9; the match to TRBD1 covers 7 bases. Unmatched junction bases numbered 15, after V lost 4 bases and J lost 1 base. Looked up from germline, CDR1 is SEHNR and CDR2 is FQNEAQ (reference sequence). The CDR3 covers 18 residues. In DNA, the CDR3 is TGTGCCAGCAGCTCCGCGACCGGGACAGCCAAGACGAACACTGAAGCTTTCTTT. Translation gives CASSSATGTAKTNTEAFF.

The chain couples TRBV7-3 to TRBJ2-1; D possibly corresponds to TRBD1 (5 bases). V shed 5 bases and J shed 2 bases, with 13 bases lying between them. The CDR3 length is 15 residues. The germline V gene has CDR1 SGHTA and CDR2 FQGTGA. The CDR3 protein is CASSIPGAAYNEQFF. The CDR3 DNA follows: TGTGCCAGCAGCATACCTGGGGCTGCCTACAATGAGCAGTTCTTC.

The chain has TRBV11-2 and TRBJ2-6; 7 bases are a match to TRBD1. The CDR3 spans 19 residues. Per the germline V gene, CDR1 is SGHAT and CDR2 is FQNNGV. The V gene end was trimmed by 5 bases and the J gene end by 0 bases; junction bases not matched to a gene: 13. CDR3 nucleotide sequence: TGTGCCAGCAGCCAACTGAACCGGGACAGTTACTCTGGGGCCAACGTCCTGACTTTC. It encodes CASSQLNRDSYSGANVLTF.

The rearrangement joins TRBV29-1 to TRBJ1-2; D remains unclear. The ends were cut back, 7 bases at V and 0 bases at J, with 12 bases in the middle. The V gene's germline CDR1 is SQVTM and CDR2 ANQGSEA. The CDR3 extends over 13 amino acids. Here the CDR3 DNA reads TGCAGCGCACTCGGGGATGCTAACTATGGCTACACCTTC. Encoded protein: CSALGDANYGYTF.

Written as DNA, the CDR3 is TGTGCCAGCAGCCAAGGGCTGGGACTAGCGGGATCACTAGTTAAGAATGAGCAGTTCTTC. It codes for CASSQGLGLAGSLVKNEQFF. The chain employs TRBV4-2 and TRBJ2-1; TRBD2 matches 13 bases. This CDR3 spans 20 amino acids. The V and J ends lost 1 base and 7 bases, in that order; junction bases with no gene match: 16. From germline, CDR1 is LGHNA and CDR2 YNFKEQ.

This rearrangement joins TRBV19 to TRBJ1-5, with D hard to call. This CDR3 has 15 amino acids. CDR1 is LNHDA, CDR2 SQIVND, per germline (reference sequence). Deletions cut 1 base from V and 0 bases from J, with 7 bases between. This CDR3 reads CASSIGLYSNQPQHF. The CDR3 bases are TGTGCCAGTAGTATAGGGCTTTATAGCAATCAGCCCCAGCATTTT.

The CDR3 DNA follows: TGTGCCAGCAGCCCTCATACAGGGTTCGACACTGAAGCTTTCTTT. Translating gives CASSPHTGFDTEAFF. V usage is TRBV28 and J usage is TRBJ1-1; possible D gene TRBD1, 6 bases. Trimming removed 6 bases at V and 3 bases at J, with 17 bases between. The CDR3 runs to 15 residues. The germline CDR1 and CDR2 sequences are MDHEN and SYDVKM.

The chain joins TRBV7-2 to TRBJ2-4; weak D call: TRBD1 (6 bases). Germline CDR1 is SGHTA and CDR2 is FQGNSA. This CDR3 comprises 16 residues. The germline V and J ends were trimmed by 5 bases and 0 bases, with 14 bases remaining between them. In nucleotides, the CDR3 is TGTGCCAGCAGCCCCCGGACAGATTTAGCCAAAAACATTCAGTACTTC. Its translation is CASSPRTDLAKNIQYF.

This sequence joins TRBV7-2 and TRBJ1-6; 7 bases line up with TRBD1. The CDR3 loop spans 13 amino acids. The germline V gene encodes CDR1 SGHTA and CDR2 FQGNSA. With V trimmed by 5 bases and J by 10 bases, 5 bases remained unmatched. The CDR3 bases are TGTGCCAGCAGCCCTGACAGGGAATCACCCCTCCACTTT. This encodes CASSPDRESPLHF.

The chain links TRBV4-3 to TRBJ2-3; D is unclear. The ends were cut back, 0 bases at V and 10 bases at J, with 17 bases in the middle. Germline V gene lookup returns CDR1 LGHNA and CDR2 YSLEER. This CDR3 contains 15 residues. The CDR3 reads CASSQDPSTGAPQYF. The CDR3 DNA sequence: TGCGCCAGCAGCCAAGACCCGTCGACTGGAGCCCCGCAGTATTTT.